What follows describes a single T cell receptor beta chain. Its antigen remains unidentified. Base qualities are not provided; no much larger clone lies one nucleotide away. The data derive from a study of T-cell memory formation after mild COVID-19 (dated by TCRdb to the early 2020s). General notes on the study: TCR sequence clusters from the two donors were largely donor specific. Two young, previously healthy adult volunteers made up the cohort, one male and one female. In a couple of donors, T-cell clones that expanded and contracted after mild COVID-19 were tracked by sequencing TCRalpha and TCRbeta repertoires over time.

Study-wide findings and limitations: The detection of some responding clones in pre-infection memory suggests that pre-existing cross-reactive memory T cells joined the SARS-CoV-2 response. Clones contracting from day 15 to 85 had balanced CD4/CD8 phenotypes, while a second wave expanding from day 15 to 37 was biased towards CD4+. Only a couple of mild cases were covered by the study, and larger cohorts that include severe cases with pre-infection samples were considered necessary. Contracting CD4+ clones were found mainly in CM and EM memory subsets, while CD8+ clones were enriched in EMRA. The second-wave clones that peaked on day 37 were not confirmed to be SARS-CoV-2 specific.

PBMCs were isolated by Ficoll-Paque density gradient centrifugation. Sequencing instrument: Illumina NovaSeq 6000. TCRalpha and TCRbeta cDNA libraries were constructed by 5'RACE with constant-segment primers, with sample barcodes and unique molecular identifiers being introduced. Trizol reagent was used to extract RNA from every sample. Amplification of the libraries took two PCR steps, and the second step added a second sample barcode plus Illumina TruSeq adapters. The libraries were sequenced on an Illumina NovaSeq using 2 x 150 bp paired-end reads. The published analysis was carried out like this. Reads were demultiplexed and collapsed into UMI-guided consensus sequences with migec v1.2.7. Using mixcr v2.1.11, the UMI consensuses were aligned to TRA and TRB V and J templates and assembled into clonotypes. Expanded or contracted clonotypes were those called significant by both edgeR and NoisET, with noise models trained on biological replicates. For edgeR calls, the thresholds were a false discovery rate-adjusted p below 0.01 and a log2 fold-change of 1. As an exploratory analysis of dynamics, PCA with hierarchical clustering was applied to max-normalized trajectories of the 1000 most abundant clonotypes. Each responding clone was given a CD4 or CD8 phenotype based on the CD4+ and CD8+ repertoires, which had been sequenced separately. TCRdb reanalyzed the raw reads on its own, using fastp at Q25 for trimming and MiXCR for clone calling, and kept in-frame beta chains. Each entry merges the rows of one CDR3 protein and shows their most common DNA and genes. The V and J calls come from TCRdb's annotation, not from the publication. The sample includes more than 300,000 distinct CDR3 sequences, with 14% observed a single time. Roughly a fifth of the sample lies in the top ten.

Ends trimmed: V by 2 bases, J by 5 bases; bases unmatched to a gene: 5. Based on the germline V gene, the CDR1 and CDR2 sequences are SGHTA and FQGNSA. Its CDR3 holds 14 amino acids, cysteine through phenylalanine. The read is trimmed to its CDR3 DNA, 42 bases read in frame from base 1. Sequencing input: PBMCs or a T cell subset sorted from them (not recorded which). The clonotype was recovered from a man between 18 and 35 years old who had mild COVID-19 (a few samples of this study predate the infection). The sample titles of this study are shuffled in the database, so cell type and time point are left out; the donor was told from shared clones. The rearrangement combines TRBV7-2 with TRBJ2-5; the central 7 bases match TRBD1. The CDR3 is CASSLRGPRETQYF. The DNA sequence is TGTGCCAGCAGCTTAAGGGGGCCTCGGGAGACCCAGTACTTC.